Shown below are 2 T cell receptor beta chains from a single sample sequenced in a study of blood T cell repertoires in COVID-19. Assay: immunoSEQ multiplex PCR; the TCRdb copy retains only in-frame clones and omits some. Altogether 150,000 to 200,000 clones are present, approximately 84% being singletons, with the ten largest covering about an eighth. Sequenced material: PBMCs or T cells enriched from blood (not recorded which). These receptors were collected from a man aged 50-59 years who had recovered from COVID-19.

The gene calls are TRBV6-5 and TRBJ2-3; 10 bases agree with TRBD2. The V and J ends lost 2 bases and 6 bases, in that order; junction bases with no gene match: 8. Germline-derived CDR1 and CDR2 are MNHEY and SVGAGI. This CDR3 has 16 amino acids. The CDR3 here is CASSYMVAGGEDTQYF. Here the CDR3 DNA reads TGTGCCAGCAGTTACATGGTAGCGGGGGGTGAGGATACGCAGTATTTT.

This chain joins TRBV4-2 and TRBJ2-1; 10 bases agree with TRBD2. Germline assignment: CDR1 LGHNA and CDR2 YNFKEQ. J was trimmed by 9 bases and V by 6 bases; bases with no gene match: 5. The CDR3 has 13 residues. This CDR3 is CASSLGLATEQFF. The CDR3, as DNA: TGTGCCAGCAGTCTGGGACTAGCGACTGAGCAGTTCTTC.